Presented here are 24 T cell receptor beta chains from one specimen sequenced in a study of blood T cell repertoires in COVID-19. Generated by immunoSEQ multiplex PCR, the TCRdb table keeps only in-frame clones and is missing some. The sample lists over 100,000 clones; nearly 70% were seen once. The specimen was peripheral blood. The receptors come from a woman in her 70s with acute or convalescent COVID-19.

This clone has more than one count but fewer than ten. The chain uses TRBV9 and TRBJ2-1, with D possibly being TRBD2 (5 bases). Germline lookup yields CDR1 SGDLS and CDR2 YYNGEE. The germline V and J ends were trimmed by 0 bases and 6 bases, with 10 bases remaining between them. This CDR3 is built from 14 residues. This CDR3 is CASSVVPGSNEQFF. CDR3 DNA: TGTGCCAGCAGCGTAGTTCCGGGGAGCAATGAGCAGTTCTTC.

The CDR3 sequence: CASSPSGTSGDPKYNEQFF. The CDR3 DNA sequence: TGTGCCAGCAGCCCCTCGGGGACTAGCGGGGACCCAAAATACAATGAGCAGTTCTTC. The V and J genes are TRBV7-6 and TRBJ2-1, with 13 bases identical to TRBD2. J was trimmed by 4 bases and V by 5 bases; bases with no gene match: 14. The germline CDR1 and CDR2 sequences are SGHVS and FNYEAQ. This CDR3 contains 19 residues.

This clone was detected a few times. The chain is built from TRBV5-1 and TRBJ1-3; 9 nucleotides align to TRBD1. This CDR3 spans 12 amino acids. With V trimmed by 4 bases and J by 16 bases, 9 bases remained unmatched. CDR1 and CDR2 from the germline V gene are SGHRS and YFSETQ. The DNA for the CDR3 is TGCGCCAGCAGCATCCGTGGACAGGGGTTGTATTTT. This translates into CASSIRGQGLYF.

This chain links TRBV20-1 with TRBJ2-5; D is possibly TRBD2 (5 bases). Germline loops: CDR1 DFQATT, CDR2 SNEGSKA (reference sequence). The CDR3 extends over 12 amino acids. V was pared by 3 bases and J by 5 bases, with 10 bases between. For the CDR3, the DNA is TGCAGTGCTAGTACCCGGGGTGAGACCCAGTACTTC. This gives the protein CSASTRGETQYF.

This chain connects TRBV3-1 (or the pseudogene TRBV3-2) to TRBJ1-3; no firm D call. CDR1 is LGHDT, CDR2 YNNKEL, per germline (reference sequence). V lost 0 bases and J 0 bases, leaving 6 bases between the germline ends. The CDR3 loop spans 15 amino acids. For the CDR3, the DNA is TGTGCCAGCAGCCAAGAACTACTCTCTGGAAACACCATATATTTT. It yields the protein CASSQELLSGNTIYF.

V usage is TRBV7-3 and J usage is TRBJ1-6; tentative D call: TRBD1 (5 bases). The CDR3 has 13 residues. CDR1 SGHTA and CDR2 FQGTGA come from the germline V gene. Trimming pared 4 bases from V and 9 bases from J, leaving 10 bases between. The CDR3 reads CASSSGLGSPLHF. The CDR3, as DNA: TGTGCCAGCAGCTCGGGACTGGGTTCACCCCTCCACTTT.

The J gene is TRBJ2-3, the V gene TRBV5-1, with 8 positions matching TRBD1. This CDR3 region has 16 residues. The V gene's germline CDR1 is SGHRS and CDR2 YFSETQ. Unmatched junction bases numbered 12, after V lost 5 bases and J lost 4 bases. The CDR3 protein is CASSGTGSKGSDTQYF. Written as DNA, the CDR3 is TGCGCCAGCAGTGGGACAGGCAGCAAAGGGTCAGATACGCAGTATTTT.

The DNA of the CDR3 is TGCGCCAGCAGCCAAACTGGACAGGGGGGTTCACCCCTCCACTTT. Translated, it gives CASSQTGQGGSPLHF. This chain uses TRBV4-3 with TRBJ1-6, with TRBD1 identical over 10 bases. V lost 2 bases, J lost 9 bases, and 4 bases stayed unmatched. The CDR3 covers 15 residues. The germline CDR1 and CDR2 sequences are LGHNA and YSLEER.

The CDR3 loop reads CASSLAPGQKETQYF. The CDR3 DNA is TGTGCCAGCAGTTTGGCCCCGGGACAAAAAGAGACCCAGTACTTC. The chain combines TRBV27 with TRBJ2-5, with a weak D call TRBD1 (6 bases). Trimming took 3 bases from V and 3 from J, leaving 14 bases between them. CDR3 length: 15 residues. Germline V gene data show CDR1 as MNHEY and CDR2 as SMNVEV (reference sequence).

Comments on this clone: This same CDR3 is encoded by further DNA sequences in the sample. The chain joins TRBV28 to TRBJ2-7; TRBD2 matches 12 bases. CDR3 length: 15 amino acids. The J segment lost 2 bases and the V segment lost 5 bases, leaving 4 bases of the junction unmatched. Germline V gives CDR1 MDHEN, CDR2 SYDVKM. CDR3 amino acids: CASSRRLAGAYEQYF. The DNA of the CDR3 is TGTGCCAGCAGTCGTCGACTAGCGGGAGCCTACGAGCAGTACTTC. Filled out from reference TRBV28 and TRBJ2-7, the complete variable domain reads DVKVTQSSRYLVKRTGEKVFLECVQDMDHENMFWYRQDPGLGLRLIYFSYDVKMKEKGDIPEGYSVSREKKERFSLILESASTNQTSMYLCASSRRLAGAYEQYFGPGTRLTVT.

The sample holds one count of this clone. CDR3 residues: CAISEDLRSQPQHF. DNA of the CDR3: TGTGCCATCAGTGAGGACCTTCGGAGTCAGCCCCAGCATTTT. V and J are TRBV10-3 and TRBJ1-5; D unresolved. The ends were cut back, 2 bases at V and 6 bases at J, with 11 bases in the middle. Per germline, CDR1 ENHRY and CDR2 SYGVKD. The CDR3 covers 14 residues.

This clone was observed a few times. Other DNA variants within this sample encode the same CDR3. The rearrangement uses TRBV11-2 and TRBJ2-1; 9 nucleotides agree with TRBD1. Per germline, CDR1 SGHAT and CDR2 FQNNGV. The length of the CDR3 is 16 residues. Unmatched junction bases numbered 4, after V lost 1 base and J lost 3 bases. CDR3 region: CASSLGGQGFYNEQFF. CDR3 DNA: TGTGCCAGCAGCTTAGGTGGACAGGGGTTCTACAATGAGCAGTTCTTC.

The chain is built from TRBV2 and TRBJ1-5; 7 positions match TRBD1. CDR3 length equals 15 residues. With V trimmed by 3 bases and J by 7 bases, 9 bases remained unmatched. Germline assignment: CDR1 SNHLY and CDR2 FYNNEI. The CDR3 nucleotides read TGTGCCAGCAGTGACGGCAGGGGGAAGGGGCAGCCCCAGCATTTT. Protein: CASSDGRGKGQPQHF.

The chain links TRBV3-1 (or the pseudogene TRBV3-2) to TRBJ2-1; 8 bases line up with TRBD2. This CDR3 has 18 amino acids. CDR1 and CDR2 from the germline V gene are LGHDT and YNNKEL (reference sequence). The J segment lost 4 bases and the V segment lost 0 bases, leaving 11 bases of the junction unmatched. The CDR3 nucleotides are TGTGCCAGCAGCCAAGATCCGAGTAGCGGGGTTTTTTACAATGAGCAGTTCTTC. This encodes CASSQDPSSGVFYNEQFF.

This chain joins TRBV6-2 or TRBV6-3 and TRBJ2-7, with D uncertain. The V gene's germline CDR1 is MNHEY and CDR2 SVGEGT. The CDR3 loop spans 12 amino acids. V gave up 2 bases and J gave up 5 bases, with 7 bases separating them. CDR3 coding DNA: TGTGCCAGCAGTTACATTGGAGACGAGCAGTACTTC. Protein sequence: CASSYIGDEQYF.

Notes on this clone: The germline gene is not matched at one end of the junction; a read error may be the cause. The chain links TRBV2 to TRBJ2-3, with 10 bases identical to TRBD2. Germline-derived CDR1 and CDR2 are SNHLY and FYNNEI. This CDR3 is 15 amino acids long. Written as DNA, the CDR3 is TGTGCCAGCATTGAAACTAGCGGGGTCGCAGATACGCAGTATTTT. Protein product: CASIETSGVADTQYF.

The CDR3 sequence is CASSPRQGWETQYF. The CDR3 region has the DNA TGTGCCAGCTCACCCCGACAGGGGTGGGAGACCCAGTACTTC. The gene calls are TRBV18 and TRBJ2-5; 8 bases are shared with TRBD1. After removal of 3 bases from V and 5 bases from J, the junction contained 5 bases not matched to a gene. The CDR3 covers 14 residues. Germline V gene sequence: CDR1 KGHSH, CDR2 LQKENI.

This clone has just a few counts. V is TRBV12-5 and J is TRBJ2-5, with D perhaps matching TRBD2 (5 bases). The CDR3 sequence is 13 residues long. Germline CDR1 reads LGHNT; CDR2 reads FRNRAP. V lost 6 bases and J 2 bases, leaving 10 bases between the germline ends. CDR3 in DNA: TGTGCTAGTGGACCACTAGGTCAAGAGACCCAGTACTTC. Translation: CASGPLGQETQYF.

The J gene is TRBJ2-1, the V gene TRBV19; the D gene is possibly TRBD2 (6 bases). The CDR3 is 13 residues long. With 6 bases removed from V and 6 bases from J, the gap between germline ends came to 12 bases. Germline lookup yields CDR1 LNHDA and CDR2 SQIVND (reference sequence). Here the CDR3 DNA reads TGTGCCAGTAGCCCGTTACTAGCCAATGAGCAGTTCTTC. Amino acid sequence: CASSPLLANEQFF.

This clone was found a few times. CDR3 nucleotide sequence: TGTGCCAGCAGCGTAGGTATGGGGAGAGATGGCTACACCTTC. Protein product: CASSVGMGRDGYTF. This chain joins TRBV9 and TRBJ1-2, with D unresolved. Germline V gene lookup returns CDR1 SGDLS and CDR2 YYNGEE. The CDR3 has 14 amino acids. Trimming removed 0 bases at V and 6 bases at J, with 12 bases between.

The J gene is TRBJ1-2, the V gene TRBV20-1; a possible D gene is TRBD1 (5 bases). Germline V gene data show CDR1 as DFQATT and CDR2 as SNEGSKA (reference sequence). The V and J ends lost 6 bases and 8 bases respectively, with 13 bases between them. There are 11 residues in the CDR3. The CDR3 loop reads CSATVRTGYTF. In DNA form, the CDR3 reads TGCAGTGCGACAGTCCGCACGGGCTACACCTTC.

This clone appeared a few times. The CDR3 sequence: CAWSVRQGAVDTEAFF. The CDR3 coding sequence is TGTGCCTGGAGTGTTCGACAGGGGGCGGTGGATACTGAAGCTTTCTTT. The J gene is TRBJ1-1, the V gene TRBV30, with 10 bases matching TRBD1. CDR3 length: 16 residues. Germline V lookup: CDR1 GTSNPN, CDR2 SVGIG (reference sequence). After removal of 0 bases from V and 5 bases from J, the junction contained 9 bases not matched to a gene.

The CDR3: CASRPGQAWNEQFF. For the CDR3, the DNA is TGTGCCAGCAGACCGGGACAGGCTTGGAATGAGCAGTTCTTC. The rearrangement uses TRBV7-2 and TRBJ2-1; 8 nucleotides agree with TRBD1. Germline CDR1 is SGHTA and CDR2 is FQGNSA. The CDR3 totals 14 residues. V gave up 6 bases and J gave up 7 bases; unmatched junction bases: 8.

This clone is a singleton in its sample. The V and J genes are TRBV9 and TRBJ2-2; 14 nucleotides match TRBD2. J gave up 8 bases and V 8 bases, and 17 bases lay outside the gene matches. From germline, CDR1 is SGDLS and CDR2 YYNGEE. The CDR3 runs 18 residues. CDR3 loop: CASDRVGGLAGAPGELFF. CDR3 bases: TGTGCCAGTGACCGGGTTGGGGGACTAGCGGGAGCCCCTGGGGAGCTGTTTTTT.